The source of this T cell receptor (beta chain) is a study of blood T cells in healthy people across ages. Total RNA, at least 5 micrograms per sample, came from PBMCs. The use of a sample-barcoded 5' primer and a J-beta primer mix characterized a second PCR of about 7 to 12 cycles. Tags on each cDNA molecule came from a template-switch adaptor with 12 random nucleotides. MiXCR, applied by TCRdb to the 5' RACE reads, yields one record per CDR3 protein. The sample shows about 780,000 distinct CDR3 sequences, around a quarter of them seen only once. The CDR3 length is 12 residues. The germline V gene has CDR1 SQVTM and CDR2 ANQGSEA. Trimming cost V 0 bases and J 8 bases, with 10 bases left between them. The data also belong to a second study, concerning T cells of mothers and their children. That work contributes: It was through the M1S primer of the second PCR that sample barcodes and 2-4 random nucleotides were added.

Sample: blood. The receptor's source is a boy younger than 18 in good health. The chain uses TRBV29-1 and TRBJ1-2; tentatively, D is TRBD1 (5 bases). CDR3 bases: TGCAGCGTTGAAGATCTCCGGGACGGCTACACCTTC. It is translated as CSVEDLRDGYTF. Filled out from reference TRBV29-1 and TRBJ1-2, the complete variable domain reads SAVISQKPSRDICQRGTSLTIQCQVDSQVTMMFWYRQQPGQSLTLIATANQGSEATYESGFVIDKFPISRPNLTFSTLTVSNMSPEDSSIYLCSVEDLRDGYTFGSGTRLTVV.